Shown below are 3 T cell receptor beta chains from a single sample sequenced in a study of blood T cell repertoires in COVID-19. Data came from immunoSEQ multiplex PCR; TCRdb stores just in-frame clones and leaves some out. The sample has about 39,000 clones, about nine tenths seen once; the top ten hold over 20%. The sample consisted of peripheral blood. The receptors originated from a man aged 55 to 70 with acute or convalescent COVID-19.

This chain's CDR3 is CASSFGQGASTEAFF. CDR3 nucleotide sequence: TGTGCCAGCAGCTTTGGGCAGGGGGCTAGCACTGAAGCTTTCTTT. The V gene is TRBV5-4, the J gene TRBJ1-1; 8 bases line up with TRBD1. The trim removed 2 bases at V and 4 bases at J, leaving 7 bases unmatched. CDR1 is SGHNT and CDR2 is YYREEE in the germline V gene (reference sequence). This CDR3 is built from 15 residues. The full variable domain, rest sourced from reference TRBV5-4 and TRBJ1-1, is ETGVTQSPTHLIKTRGQQVTLRCSSQSGHNTVSWYQQALGQGPQFIFQYYREEENGRGNFPPRFSGLQFPNYSSELNVNALELDDSALYLCASSFGQGASTEAFFGQGTRLTVV.

J is TRBJ1-1 and V is TRBV11-3; D remains ambiguous. Per germline, CDR1 SGHNT and CDR2 YENEEA. With 5 bases removed from V and 1 base from J, the gap between germline ends came to 17 bases. The CDR3 is made up of 16 amino acids. CDR3 amino acids: CASSPGARAANTEAFF. The CDR3 DNA sequence: TGTGCCAGCAGCCCGGGAGCTCGGGCCGCGAACACTGAAGCTTTCTTT.

Only a few counts were recorded for this clone. In nucleotides, the CDR3 is TGTGCCATCAGTGAGAGACATCTTGGCTCTGGAAACACCATATATTTT. Its translation is CAISERHLGSGNTIYF. The rearrangement uses TRBV10-3 and TRBJ1-3; D ambiguous. V was pared by 2 bases and J by 0 bases, with 11 bases between. Per the germline V gene, CDR1 is ENHRY and CDR2 is SYGVKD. The CDR3 has 16 residues.